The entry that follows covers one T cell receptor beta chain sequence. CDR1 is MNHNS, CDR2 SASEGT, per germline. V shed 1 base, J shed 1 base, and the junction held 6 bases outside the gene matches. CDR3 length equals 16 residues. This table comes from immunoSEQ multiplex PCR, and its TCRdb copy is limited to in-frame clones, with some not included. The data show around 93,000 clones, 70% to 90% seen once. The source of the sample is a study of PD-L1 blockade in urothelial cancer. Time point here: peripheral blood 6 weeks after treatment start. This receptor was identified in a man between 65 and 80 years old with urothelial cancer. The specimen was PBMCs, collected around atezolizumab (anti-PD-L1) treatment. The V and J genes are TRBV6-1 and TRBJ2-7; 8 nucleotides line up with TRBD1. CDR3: CASSEVRGTGSYEQYF. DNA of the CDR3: TGTGCCAGCAGTGAAGTTAGAGGGACAGGTTCCTACGAGCAGTACTTC.